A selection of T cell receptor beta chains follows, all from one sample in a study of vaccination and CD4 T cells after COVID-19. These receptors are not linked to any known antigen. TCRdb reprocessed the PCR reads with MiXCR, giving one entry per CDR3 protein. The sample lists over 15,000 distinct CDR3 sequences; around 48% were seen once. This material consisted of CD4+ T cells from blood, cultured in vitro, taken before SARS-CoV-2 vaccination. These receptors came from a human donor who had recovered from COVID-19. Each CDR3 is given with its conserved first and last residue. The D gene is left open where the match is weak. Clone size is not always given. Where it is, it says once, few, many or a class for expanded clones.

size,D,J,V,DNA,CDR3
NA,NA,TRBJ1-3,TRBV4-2,TGTGCCAGCAGCCAAGAAGGAGTTGTAGGCGGAAACACCATATATTTT,CASSQEGVVGGNTIYF
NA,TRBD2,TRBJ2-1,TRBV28,TGTGCCAGCAGTTTCCATCGGGCTAGCGGGAGGCTCGCCTACAATGAGCAGTTCTTC,CASSFHRASGRLAYNEQFF
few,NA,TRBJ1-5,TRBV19,TGTGCCAGTAGTACCGTACGAGATCAGCCCCAGCATTTT,CASSTVRDQPQHF
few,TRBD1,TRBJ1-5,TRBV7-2,TGTGCCAGCAGCTTAGCGGGACAGGGGGCTGGTCAGCCCCAGCATTTT,CASSLAGQGAGQPQHF
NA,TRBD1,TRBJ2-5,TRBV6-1,TGTGCCAGCAGGGACAGGGAAGAGACCCAGTACTTC,CASRDREETQYF
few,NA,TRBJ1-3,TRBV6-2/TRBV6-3,TGTGCCAGCAGTGTCGGCGGCTCTGGAAACACCATATATTTT,CASSVGGSGNTIYF
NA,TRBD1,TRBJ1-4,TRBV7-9,TGTGCCACCGACAGGGGGTTAAGTGTAAAACTGTTTTTT,CATDRGLSVKLFF
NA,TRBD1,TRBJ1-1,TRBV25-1,TGTGCCAGCGGACAGGGAGGAACTGAAGCTTTCTTT,CASGQGGTEAFF
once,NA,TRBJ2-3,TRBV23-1,TGCGCCAGCAGTCAATATACCCGGCCCACAGATACGCAGTATTTT,CASSQYTRPTDTQYF
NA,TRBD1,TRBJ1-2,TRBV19,TGTGCCAATACCCTCGGACAGGACTATGGCTACACCTTC,CANTLGQDYGYTF
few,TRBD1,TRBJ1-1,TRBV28,TGTGCCAGCAGTCCCCCGGGACAGGGGAATCCTGAAGCTTTCTTT,CASSPPGQGNPEAFF
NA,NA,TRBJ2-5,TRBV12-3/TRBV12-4,TGTGCCAGCAGTTTAGAGTTGGCACAAGAGACCCAGTACTTC,CASSLELAQETQYF
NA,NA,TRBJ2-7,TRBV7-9,TGTGCCAGCAGCTTACTTAGCGGCTCCTACGAGCAGTACTTC,CASSLLSGSYEQYF
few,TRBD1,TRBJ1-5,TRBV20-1,TGCAGTGCTAGACTACAGGGGGGGAGCAATCAGCCCCAGCATTTT,CSARLQGGSNQPQHF